A single count supports the clone carrying this T cell receptor (beta chain). The germline V gene has CDR1 ENHRY and CDR2 SYGVKD. Deletions cut 4 bases from V and 7 bases from J, with 9 bases between. The CDR3 is made up of 12 amino acids. Assay: immunoSEQ multiplex PCR; the TCRdb copy retains only in-frame clones and omits some. The sample has over 120,000 clones, 93% seen once. The sample belongs to a study of T cell responses to AZD1222 COVID-19 vaccine. This clonotype originated in an adult who had recovered from COVID-19. The specimen was peripheral blood, collected after recovery from COVID-19. This sequence joins TRBV10-3 and TRBJ2-3, with TRBD2 as a possible D gene (5 bases). CDR3 sequence: CAISGEHNTQYF. CDR3 in DNA: TGTGCCATCAGTGGGGAGCACAATACGCAGTATTTT.